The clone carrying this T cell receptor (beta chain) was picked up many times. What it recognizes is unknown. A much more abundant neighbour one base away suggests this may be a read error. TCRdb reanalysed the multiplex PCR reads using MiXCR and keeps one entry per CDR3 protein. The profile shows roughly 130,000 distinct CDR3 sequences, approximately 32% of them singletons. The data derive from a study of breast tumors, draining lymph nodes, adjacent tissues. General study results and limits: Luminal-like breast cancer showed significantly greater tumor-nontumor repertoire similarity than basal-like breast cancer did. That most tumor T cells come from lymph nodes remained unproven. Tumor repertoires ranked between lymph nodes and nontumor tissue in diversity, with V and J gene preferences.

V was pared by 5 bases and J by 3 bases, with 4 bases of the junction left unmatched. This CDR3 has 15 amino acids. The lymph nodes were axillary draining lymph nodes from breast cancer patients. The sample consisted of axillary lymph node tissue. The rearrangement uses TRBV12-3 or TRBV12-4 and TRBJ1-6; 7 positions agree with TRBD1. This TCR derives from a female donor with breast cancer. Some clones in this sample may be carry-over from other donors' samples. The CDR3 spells CASSHQGGYNSPLHF. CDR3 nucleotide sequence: TGTGCCAGCAGTCACCAGGGGGGCTATAATTCACCCCTCCACTTT.